The next 20 T cell receptor beta chains were all read from a single sample in a study of follicular helper T cells after annual influenza vaccination. Sample time point: 2015-2016 season, 7 days after influenza vaccination. Clones were read by immunoSEQ multiplex PCR, and TCRdb kept only the in-frame ones, dropping some. Of 860 or so clones in the sample, roughly 70% were seen once. The material was CXCR5+ CD38+ circulating T follicular helper cells from blood, obtained 7 days after influenza vaccination. Sample subset: circulating Tfh, non-naive CD4+CXCR5+PD-1+ (ICOS+CD38+ or ICOS-CD38-). Receptors originate from an adult who received the influenza vaccine.

The V and J genes are TRBV6-1 and TRBJ2-3; 7 nucleotides match TRBD1. The germline V gene encodes CDR1 MNHNS and CDR2 SASEGT. Trimming removed 1 base from V and 5 bases from J; junction bases left unmatched: 3. The CDR3 runs 14 residues. As DNA, the CDR3 is TGTGCCAGCAGTGAAGGGGCAGGGGGAGATACGCAGTATTTT. Its translation is CASSEGAGGDTQYF.

This clone has a single count. The DNA for the CDR3 is TGTGCCAGCAGCCAAACGACGCTAGGGACCGGGGAGCTGTTTTTT. The encoded protein is CASSQTTLGTGELFF. This chain links TRBV14 with TRBJ2-2; no firm D call. The CDR3 has 15 amino acids. V was cut by 2 bases and J by 5 bases, with 12 bases left in between. CDR1 and CDR2 (germline): SGHDN, FVKESK.

J is TRBJ2-1 and V is TRBV7-9; D not resolved. The CDR3 totals 14 residues. V shed 1 base and J shed 4 bases, with 8 bases lying between them. The V gene's germline CDR1 is SEHNR and CDR2 FQNEAQ (reference sequence). The CDR3 coding sequence is TGTGCCAGCAGCTTAGGGTCCCATTACAATGAGCAGTTCTTC. Its protein is CASSLGSHYNEQFF.

The J gene is TRBJ2-1, the V gene TRBV11-2; D uncertain. Per the germline V gene, CDR1 is SGHAT and CDR2 is FQNNGV. Trimming left V 7 bases short and J 7 bases short, with 17 bases between. CDR3 length equals 14 residues. CDR3 residues: CASTAGQSWNEQFF. The CDR3 DNA is TGTGCCAGCACGGCCGGTCAATCTTGGAATGAGCAGTTCTTC. Combining the CDR3 with reference TRBV11-2 and TRBJ2-1 gives the whole variable domain EAGVAQSPRYKIIEKRQSVAFWCNPISGHATLYWYQQILGQGPKLLIQFQNNGVVDDSQLPKDRFSAERLKGVDSTLKIQPAKLEDSAVYLCASTAGQSWNEQFFGPGTRLTVL.

The V and J genes are TRBV21-1 and TRBJ1-3; the listed D gene, TRBD1, was not tested against the DNA. TRBV21-1 is described as a pseudogene. The CDR3 has 15 residues. The CDR3 DNA is TGTGCCAGCAGGGTGACAGGGGGCTGTGGAAACACCATATATTTT. Translating it yields CASRVTGGCGNTIYF.

There are a few counts of this clone. The chain carries TRBV5-6 and TRBJ1-4, with a possible D match to TRBD1 (6 bases). Trimming stripped 1 base from V and 5 bases from J, with 15 bases between. The CDR3 length is 16 residues. The germline V gene encodes CDR1 SGHDT and CDR2 YYEEEE. The CDR3 bases are TGTGCCAGCAGCTTGTGGCAGGGGATCTTAAATGAAAAACTGTTTTTT. It codes for CASSLWQGILNEKLFF.

A few counts support this clone. The chain employs TRBV7-9 and TRBJ2-3, with 7 positions matching TRBD2. V lost 2 bases to trimming and J lost 1 base; unmatched junction nucleotides: 9. Germline lookup yields CDR1 SEHNR and CDR2 FQNEAQ (reference sequence). CDR3 length: 17 residues. The DNA of the CDR3 is TGTGCCAGCAGCTTAACAAGCGGGGATCGGGGCACAGATACGCAGTATTTT. It translates to CASSLTSGDRGTDTQYF.

The rearrangement joins TRBV6-1 to TRBJ2-2; 9 bases fit TRBD1. Germline V gene data show CDR1 as MNHNS and CDR2 as SASEGT. The CDR3 is 16 amino acids. J gave up 0 bases and V 2 bases, and 1 base lay outside the gene matches. The DNA of the CDR3 is TGTGCCAGCAGTGAACGGACAGGGGCGAACACCGGGGAGCTGTTTTTT. The encoded protein is CASSERTGANTGELFF.

This rearrangement joins TRBV10-3 to TRBJ1-2; possible D gene TRBD1, 5 bases. Between the trimmed V and J ends, which lost 4 bases and 10 bases, there was a span of 16 bases. This CDR3 spans 13 amino acids. Germline CDR1 reads ENHRY; CDR2 reads SYGVKD. For the CDR3, the DNA is TGTGCCATCAGTGGGGGCAAAGGTGGGGACTACACCTTC. Amino acids: CAISGGKGGDYTF.

This rearrangement joins TRBV30 to TRBJ1-2, with 8 bases that match TRBD1. V gave up 3 bases and J gave up 8 bases; unmatched junction bases: 8. The CDR3 is 13 residues long. Germline V lookup: CDR1 GTSNPN, CDR2 SVGIG (reference sequence). The CDR3 sequence: CAWRGGTGSGYTF. The CDR3 nucleotides read TGTGCCTGGAGGGGAGGGACAGGCTCCGGCTACACCTTC.

The chain recombines TRBV4-1 with TRBJ1-1; 8 bases are shared with TRBD1. The ends lost 0 bases at V and 12 bases at J; junction bases unmatched: 6. Germline CDR1 and CDR2: MGHRA and YSYEKL. The CDR3 loop spans 13 amino acids. CDR3 residues: CASSQERTGRPFF. CDR3 bases: TGCGCCAGCAGCCAAGAACGGACAGGGAGGCCTTTCTTT.

The chain's CDR3 is CASKGEVDSPLHF. DNA for the CDR3: TGTGCCAGCAAGGGGGAAGTTGATTCACCCCTCCACTTT. V gene TRBV2 combines with J gene TRBJ1-6, with D possibly being TRBD1 (6 bases). The V gene's germline CDR1 is SNHLY and CDR2 FYNNEI. The CDR3 runs 13 residues. The V end lost 7 bases, the J end lost 8 bases, and 12 bases lay between the germline ends.

The chain carries TRBV5-1 and TRBJ2-1, with TRBD2 matching over 8 bases. J was trimmed by 5 bases and V by 6 bases; bases with no gene match: 10. The CDR3 length is 15 residues. CDR1 is SGHRS, CDR2 YFSETQ, per germline. CDR3 amino acids: CASTSAGAHNNEQFF. CDR3 nucleotides: TGCGCCAGCACCTCAGCGGGGGCCCATAACAATGAGCAGTTCTTC. Using reference TRBV5-1 and TRBJ2-1 for the parts outside the CDR3, the full variable domain is KAGVTQTPRYLIKTRGQQVTLSCSPISGHRSVSWYQQTPGQGLQFLFEYFSETQRNKGNFPGRFSGRQFSNSRSEMNVSTLELGDSALYLCASTSAGAHNNEQFFGPGTRLTVL.

The chain uses TRBV7-8 and TRBJ2-3; D call uncertain. Germline loops: CDR1 SGHVS, CDR2 FQNEAQ. Trimming shortened V by 5 bases and J by 0 bases, and 9 bases separated the two germline ends. The CDR3 contains 14 residues. CDR3 in amino acids: CASSPRWSTDTQYF. CDR3 nucleotide sequence: TGTGCCAGCAGCCCTAGGTGGAGCACAGATACGCAGTATTTT.

The V and J genes are TRBV27 and TRBJ1-5; possible D gene TRBD1, 6 bases. From germline, CDR1 is MNHEY and CDR2 SMNVEV (reference sequence). The CDR3 has 15 amino acids. Trimming took 5 bases from V and 0 from J, leaving 11 bases between them. The CDR3 sequence: CASSPGQYSNQPQHF. The CDR3 region has the DNA TGTGCCAGCAGTCCTGGACAGTATAGCAATCAGCCCCAGCATTTT.

This clone was counted a few times. The V call is TRBV7-8, the J call TRBJ1-6, with 7 bases that match TRBD1. CDR3 length equals 15 residues. Trimming removed 2 bases from V and 7 bases from J; junction bases left unmatched: 5. The germline CDR1 and CDR2 sequences are SGHVS and FQNEAQ. CDR3 loop: CASSLFSQGNSPLHF. For the CDR3, the DNA is TGTGCCAGCAGCTTATTCTCACAGGGGAATTCACCCCTCCACTTT.

The J gene is TRBJ2-2, the V gene TRBV7-9, with D possibly being TRBD1 (6 bases). This CDR3 comprises 14 residues. Germline CDR1 SEHNR, CDR2 FQNEAQ (reference sequence). With 1 base removed from V and 7 bases from J, the gap between germline ends came to 10 bases. CDR3 DNA: TGTGCCAGCAGCTTAGACAGGGCAAGCGGGGAGCTGTTTTTT. Protein: CASSLDRASGELFF.

This clone appeared a single time. This chain connects TRBV7-2 to TRBJ2-3; D not certain. Germline loops: CDR1 SGHTA, CDR2 FQGNSA. Trimming removed 3 bases from V and 4 bases from J, with 8 bases in between. The CDR3 contains 13 residues. CDR3 loop: CASSFRSADTQYF. In nucleotides, the CDR3 is TGTGCCAGCAGCTTCCGATCGGCAGATACGCAGTATTTT.

The J gene is TRBJ2-3, the V gene TRBV6-6; D uncertain. The CDR3 is 12 residues long. The V gene's germline CDR1 is MNHNY and CDR2 SVGAGI (reference sequence). With 6 bases removed from V and 5 bases from J, the gap between germline ends came to 9 bases. For the CDR3, the DNA is TGTGCCAGCAGCCTAACAGAAGATACGCAGTATTTT. This codes for CASSLTEDTQYF.

In its sample, this clone was seen a few times. This chain connects TRBV30 to TRBJ1-6; the match to TRBD1 covers 8 bases. The CDR3 loop spans 14 amino acids. Losses at the gene ends were 1 base for V and 10 bases for J; bases not matched to a gene: 6. From germline, CDR1 is GTSNPN and CDR2 SVGIG (reference sequence). The DNA for the CDR3 is TGTGCCTGGAGTGAAGGGACAGGTCAATCACCCCTCCACTTT. Protein: CAWSEGTGQSPLHF.